The TCR beta chain under discussion was sequenced for a study of cytotoxic CD8 clonotypes in ibrutinib-treated CLL. Libraries were prepared by immunoSEQ multiplex PCR; TCRdb keeps only in-frame clonotypes and omits some of them. The sample includes approximately 15,000 clones, roughly two thirds seen only once; the top ten take 35% to 50%. The sample in question was PBMCs, obtained before ibrutinib treatment. The source is a human donor with chronic lymphocytic leukemia.

CDR3 nucleotide sequence: TGTGCCAGCAGCCAAAACAGGAACACCGGGGAGCTGTTTTTT. Translated, it gives CASSQNRNTGELFF. The chain combines TRBV27 with TRBJ2-2; no firm D call. CDR1 is MNHEY and CDR2 is SMNVEV in the germline V gene (reference sequence). Trimming removed 6 bases from V and 1 base from J, with 9 bases in between. The CDR3 is 14 residues long.